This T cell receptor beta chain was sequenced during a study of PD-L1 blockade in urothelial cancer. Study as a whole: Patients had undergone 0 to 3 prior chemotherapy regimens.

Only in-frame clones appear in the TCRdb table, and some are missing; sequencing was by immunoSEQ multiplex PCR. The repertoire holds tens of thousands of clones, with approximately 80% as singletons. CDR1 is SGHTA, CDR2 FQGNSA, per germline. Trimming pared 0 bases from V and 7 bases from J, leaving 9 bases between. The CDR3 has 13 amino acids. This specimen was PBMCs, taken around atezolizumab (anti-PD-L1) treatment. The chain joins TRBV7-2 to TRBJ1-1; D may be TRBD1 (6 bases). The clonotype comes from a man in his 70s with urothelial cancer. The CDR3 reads CASSLASRGEAFF. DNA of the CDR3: TGTGCCAGCAGCTTAGCTTCCAGGGGTGAAGCTTTCTTT. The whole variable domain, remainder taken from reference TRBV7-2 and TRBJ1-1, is GAGVSQSPSNKVTEKGKDVELRCDPISGHTALYWYRQSLGQGLEFLIYFQGNSAPDKSGLPSDRFSAERTGGSVSTLTIQRTQQEDSAVYLCASSLASRGEAFFGQGTRLTVV.